The 30 T cell receptor beta chains in this list originate from one sample, sequenced in a study of spatial heterogeneity in lung cancer. Via MiXCR, TCRdb re-called the 5' RACE reads, giving one row per CDR3 protein. The sample has about 82,000 distinct CDR3 sequences; over 9.5% are singletons. Time point: sample taken at primary tumor resection. Unsorted whole RNA of tumor, nontumor lung or frozen PBMC was sequenced. This specimen was PBMCs, taken at surgery. These receptors were collected from a male donor with early-stage non-small cell lung cancer.

The CDR3 sequence: CSVEAGLTDTQYF. The CDR3 coding sequence is TGCAGCGTTGAAGCGGGTCTCACAGATACGCAGTATTTT. V and J are TRBV29-1 and TRBJ2-3, with D unclear. V shed 1 base and J shed 2 bases, with 7 bases lying between them. Germline V CDR1 and CDR2: SQVTM, ANQGSEA. This CDR3 is built from 13 residues.

This clonotype was detected a few times. The V and J genes are TRBV19 and TRBJ2-2; 7 nucleotides match TRBD1. J gave up 7 bases and V 1 base, and 12 bases lay outside the gene matches. The CDR3 is made up of 17 amino acids. Germline V gives CDR1 LNHDA, CDR2 SQIVND (reference sequence). CDR3 residues: CASSIALRTGKNGELFF. In nucleotides, the CDR3 is TGTGCCAGTAGTATAGCCCTAAGGACAGGAAAGAACGGGGAGCTGTTTTTT.

J is TRBJ2-7 and V is TRBV5-1, with D unresolved. Trimming took off 4 bases at V and 2 bases at J, with 13 bases between the two ends. The CDR3 has 14 residues. Looked up from germline, CDR1 is SGHRS and CDR2 is YFSETQ. The CDR3 sequence: CASSPNGVAYEQYF. The DNA of the CDR3 is TGCGCCAGCAGCCCAAATGGGGTCGCCTACGAGCAGTACTTC.

The chain recombines TRBV7-3 with TRBJ2-3, with D tentatively TRBD1 (5 bases). V was cut by 6 bases and J by 2 bases, with 6 bases left in between. The CDR3 loop spans 12 amino acids. Per germline, CDR1 SGHTA and CDR2 FQGTGA. The CDR3 sequence is CASRGVTDTQYF. The CDR3 DNA follows: TGTGCCAGCAGAGGGGTCACAGATACGCAGTATTTT.

This sequence joins TRBV5-1 and TRBJ2-3; no reliable D call. CDR3 size: 16 residues. CDR1 is SGHRS and CDR2 is YFSETQ in the germline V gene. Deletions cut 4 bases from V and 0 bases from J, with 15 bases between. CDR3 DNA sequence: TGCGCCAGCAGCCGCATCTCGACAATTAGCACAGATACGCAGTATTTT. Its translation: CASSRISTISTDTQYF.

The V call is TRBV7-2, the J call TRBJ2-7; no reliable D call. Deletions cut 1 base from V and 6 bases from J, with 19 bases between. CDR3 length equals 16 residues. Germline V gene data show CDR1 as SGHTA and CDR2 as FQGNSA. CDR3 residues: CASSLDPPEAFSEQYF. For the CDR3, the DNA is TGTGCCAGCAGCTTAGACCCCCCCGAGGCCTTTAGCGAGCAGTACTTC.

This clonotype has more than one count but fewer than ten. The rearrangement uses TRBV27 and TRBJ1-6, with D perhaps TRBD1 (6 bases). This CDR3 has 16 residues. V lost 4 bases and J 7 bases, leaving 17 bases between the germline ends. Germline V gene lookup returns CDR1 MNHEY and CDR2 SMNVEV (reference sequence). CDR3 region: CASSWASGTLNSPLHF. DNA for the CDR3: TGTGCCAGCAGTTGGGCCTCCGGGACACTGAATTCACCCCTCCACTTT.

The rearrangement uses TRBV5-1 and TRBJ2-7; 12 bases are a match to TRBD1. The CDR3 loop spans 14 amino acids. Germline CDR1 and CDR2: SGHRS and YFSETQ. Trimming at V came to 4 bases and at J to 5 bases, leaving 4 bases not matched to a gene. CDR3 bases: TGCGCCAGCAGCCGGGACAGGGGGCTAGACGAGCAGTACTTC. It codes for CASSRDRGLDEQYF.

This clonotype was recorded a few times. The V call is TRBV6-5, the J call TRBJ1-3; D gene ambiguous. This CDR3 has 14 residues. Trimming took 0 bases from V and 2 from J, leaving 5 bases between them. Germline CDR1 is MNHEY and CDR2 is SVGAGI. The CDR3 sequence: CASSYSTAGNTIYF. DNA of the CDR3: TGTGCCAGCAGTTACTCGACGGCTGGAAACACCATATATTTT.

The chain couples TRBV30 to TRBJ1-4; D gene unclear. Germline loops: CDR1 GTSNPN, CDR2 SVGIG (reference sequence). V was pared by 2 bases and J by 0 bases, with 10 bases between. The CDR3 length is 15 residues. The CDR3: CAWSRGYATNEKLFF. CDR3 bases: TGTGCCTGGAGTAGAGGATATGCAACTAATGAAAAACTGTTTTTT.

The chain employs TRBV11-2 and TRBJ1-1; D is perhaps TRBD1 (5 bases). This CDR3 is 14 amino acids long. Germline V gene data show CDR1 as SGHAT and CDR2 as FQNNGV. V was pared by 5 bases and J by 0 bases, with 10 bases between. CDR3 sequence: CASSEGYVNTEAFF. CDR3 sequence (DNA): TGTGCCAGCAGCGAGGGGTATGTGAACACTGAAGCTTTCTTT.

This chain connects TRBV11-2 to TRBJ2-5; no definite D call. The germline gives CDR1 SGHAT, CDR2 FQNNGV. This CDR3 is 14 amino acids long. Trimming took 1 base from V and 2 from J, leaving 8 bases between them. CDR3 DNA sequence: TGTGCCAGCAGCTTAGTCAGTATTCAAGAGACCCAGTACTTC. Translation gives CASSLVSIQETQYF. The full variable domain, in which reference TRBV11-2 and TRBJ2-5 provide the parts outside the CDR3, is EAGVAQSPRYKIIEKRQSVAFWCNPISGHATLYWYQQILGQGPKLLIQFQNNGVVDDSQLPKDRFSAERLKGVDSTLKIQPAKLEDSAVYLCASSLVSIQETQYFGPGTRLLVL.

The sample holds a few counts of this clonotype. This chain links TRBV23-1 with TRBJ1-5; 9 bases align to TRBD1. TRBV23-1 carries the ORF label, with uncertain function. This CDR3 region has 15 residues. Trimming took 10 bases from V and 3 from J; bases not matched to a gene: 10. CDR3 DNA: TGCGCCATCACTGGACAGGGGAGGCCCAATCAGCCCCAGCATTTT. Its protein product is CAITGQGRPNQPQHF.

The chain links TRBV6-5 to TRBJ2-2, with D unclear. V shed 2 bases and J shed 7 bases, with 2 bases lying between them. The CDR3 runs to 11 residues. Germline CDR1 and CDR2: MNHEY and SVGAGI. The CDR3 DNA is TGTGCCAGCAGTTACGGCGGGGAGCTGTTTTTT. This translates into CASSYGGELFF.

This clonotype has ten or more counts. V is TRBV20-1 and J is TRBJ1-5; perhaps TRBD1 as D (6 bases). The germline V gene has CDR1 DFQATT and CDR2 SNEGSKA (reference sequence). The CDR3 runs 15 residues. V was pared by 1 base and J by 9 bases, with 19 bases between. CDR3 in amino acids: CSARGGGEGFPPQHF. DNA for the CDR3: TGCAGTGCTAGAGGTGGGGGCGAGGGTTTCCCGCCCCAGCATTTT.

This clonotype was seen more than once but under ten times. V gene TRBV25-1 combines with J gene TRBJ1-5; a weak D match, TRBD1 (5 bases). The CDR3 consists of 13 residues. Per the germline V gene, CDR1 is MGHDK and CDR2 is SYGVNS. Deletions cut 9 bases from V and 3 bases from J, with 12 bases between. The CDR3 sequence: CASAAGNNQPQHF. CDR3 in DNA: TGTGCCAGTGCGGCAGGGAACAATCAGCCCCAGCATTTT.

This clonotype was seen many times. V and J are TRBV7-9 and TRBJ2-7; D is tentatively TRBD1 or TRBD2 (6 bases each). The CDR3 consists of 13 residues. Germline V lookup: CDR1 SEHNR, CDR2 FQNEAQ (reference sequence). Deletions cut 5 bases from V and 3 bases from J, with 11 bases between. Here the CDR3 reads CASSPGGHYEQYF. DNA for the CDR3: TGTGCCAGCAGCCCCGGGGGCCACTACGAGCAGTACTTC.

The V and J genes are TRBV3-1 and TRBJ2-1, with D hard to call. CDR3 length: 14 residues. V dropped 5 bases and J dropped 6 bases, with 14 bases sitting between them. The germline V gene has CDR1 LGHDT and CDR2 YNNKEL (reference sequence). The CDR3 spells CASSSGPKGNEQFF. Here the CDR3 DNA reads TGTGCCAGCAGCTCCGGGCCCAAGGGCAATGAGCAGTTCTTC.

This clonotype has more than one count but fewer than ten. The chain joins TRBV14 to TRBJ2-3; 7 nucleotides align to TRBD1. CDR1 is SGHDN and CDR2 is FVKESK in the germline V gene. Unmatched junction bases numbered 12, after V lost 7 bases and J lost 8 bases. The CDR3 runs to 14 residues. The CDR3 sequence: CASTPVTGWGTQYF. The CDR3 coding sequence is TGTGCCAGCACCCCTGTGACAGGGTGGGGTACGCAGTATTTT.

This clonotype has just a few counts. The V gene is TRBV7-9, the J gene TRBJ2-7, with D hard to call. V was cut by 5 bases and J by 7 bases, with 12 bases left in between. This CDR3 region has 12 residues. Germline V gives CDR1 SEHNR, CDR2 FQNEAQ (reference sequence). The CDR3 protein is CASSPSIGEQYF. CDR3 sequence (DNA): TGTGCCAGCAGCCCTAGTATAGGGGAGCAGTACTTC.

This clonotype was found a few times. The V gene is TRBV5-5, the J gene TRBJ2-2; D remains ambiguous. The V end was cut by 5 bases, the J end by 0 bases, with 11 bases between. CDR1 and CDR2 from the germline V gene are SGHKS and YYEKEE (reference sequence). The CDR3 is 15 residues long. The CDR3: CASSTVIANTGELFF. DNA of the CDR3: TGTGCCAGCAGTACGGTGATCGCGAACACCGGGGAGCTGTTTTTT.

The CDR3 loop is CASSLRIGGNTEAFF. CDR3 coding DNA: TGCGCCAGCAGCTTAAGAATTGGAGGGAACACTGAAGCTTTCTTT. The V call is TRBV5-1, the J call TRBJ1-1; D uncertain. CDR1 is SGHRS and CDR2 is YFSETQ in the germline V gene. The CDR3 covers 15 residues. Trimming removed 2 bases from V and 1 base from J, with 12 bases in between.

The sample holds many counts of this clonotype. This chain links TRBV29-1 with TRBJ1-4; 8 positions match TRBD1. This CDR3 region has 13 residues. Trimming took 6 bases from V and 5 from J; bases not matched to a gene: 5. In germline, CDR1 is SQVTM, CDR2 ANQGSEA. CDR3 nucleotides: TGCAGCGTCTCCGGGACAGGAAATGAAAAACTGTTTTTT. It translates to CSVSGTGNEKLFF.

CDR3 sequence (DNA): TGTGCCAGCAGTTGGACTAGCGGGAGGGCCGAGGCTACAGATACGCAGTATTTT. Amino acids: CASSWTSGRAEATDTQYF. J is TRBJ2-3 and V is TRBV12-3 or TRBV12-4, with TRBD2 matching 15 bases. The CDR3 totals 18 residues. V lost 4 bases and J lost 3; bases outside the gene matches: 8.

In this sample, this clonotype turned up a few times. The rearrangement links TRBV6-1 to TRBJ1-1, with D unresolved. This CDR3 comprises 12 residues. CDR1 MNHNS and CDR2 SASEGT come from the germline V gene. V lost 2 bases to trimming and J lost 6 bases, with 7 bases between them. Here the CDR3 reads CASSELGPEAFF. CDR3 DNA: TGTGCCAGCAGTGAACTGGGCCCTGAAGCTTTCTTT.

V and J are TRBV12-3 or TRBV12-4 and TRBJ1-6; perhaps TRBD1 as D (5 bases). V lost 7 bases to trimming and J lost 0 bases, with 10 bases between them. The CDR3 extends over 15 amino acids. CDR3 residues: CASTRGSSYNSPLHF. The CDR3 DNA reads TGTGCCAGCACTAGGGGAAGCTCCTATAATTCACCCCTCCACTTT.

This clonotype was counted only a few times. V usage is TRBV28 and J usage is TRBJ1-6; a weak D match, TRBD1 (6 bases). Germline-derived CDR1 and CDR2 are MDHEN and SYDVKM. The CDR3 is 15 residues long. Trimming shortened V by 6 bases and J by 3 bases, and 12 bases separated the two germline ends. CDR3 in amino acids: CASRPQGLYNSPLHF. The CDR3 DNA sequence: TGTGCCAGCAGGCCCCAGGGGCTCTATAATTCACCCCTCCACTTT.

This clonotype showed up just a few times. This sequence joins TRBV29-1 and TRBJ1-3; D unclear. The germline gives CDR1 SQVTM, CDR2 ANQGSEA. CDR3 length: 14 residues. The V end lost 7 bases, the J end lost 0 bases, and 13 bases lay between the germline ends. The CDR3 DNA sequence: TGCAGCGCCCTAGGTCCAAGCTCTGGAAACACCATATATTTT. This translates into CSALGPSSGNTIYF.

The genes are TRBV4-1 and TRBJ2-1; maybe TRBD2 (5 bases). The V end was cut by 0 bases, the J end by 4 bases, with 13 bases between. This CDR3 has 16 residues. CDR1 MGHRA and CDR2 YSYEKL come from the germline V gene. In nucleotides, the CDR3 is TGCGCCAGCAGCCAAGATCTAGCCCTGCCATACAATGAGCAGTTCTTC. Translation: CASSQDLALPYNEQFF.

This chain connects TRBV7-9 to TRBJ2-1; 10 nucleotides agree with TRBD2. This CDR3 is 15 amino acids long. Germline CDR1 reads SEHNR; CDR2 reads FQNEAQ (reference sequence). Trimming at V came to 6 bases and at J to 1 base, leaving 3 bases not matched to a gene. The CDR3 nucleotides are TGTGCCAGCAGTCCTAGCGGGAGTTCCTACAATGAGCAGTTCTTC. Encoded protein: CASSPSGSSYNEQFF.